This note documents a single TCR beta chain sequence. These data are taken from a study of T cell responses to AZD1222 COVID-19 vaccine. Data came from immunoSEQ multiplex PCR; TCRdb stores just in-frame clones and leaves some out. This sample has over 100,000 clones, with more than 70% found just once. The clonotype was recovered from an adult in good health. The source material was peripheral blood, sampled on day 0 of AZD1222 vaccination.

The CDR3 DNA reads as TGCGCCCCCAGGGGCAGGAGTAATTCACCCCTCCACTTT. Translated: CAPRGRSNSPLHF. The chain recombines TRBV10-1 with TRBJ1-6, with D perhaps TRBD1 (6 bases). Trimming left V 11 bases short and J 6 bases short, with 14 bases between. The germline CDR1 and CDR2 sequences are WNHNN and SYGVQD (reference sequence). This CDR3 is built from 13 residues.